This T cell receptor (beta chain) was sequenced during a study of control samples from healthy donors and cancer patients. Germline V CDR1 and CDR2: GTSNPN, SVGIG (reference sequence). The V gene lost 3 bases and the J gene lost 6 bases, with 8 bases spanning the gap. The CDR3 is 12 residues long. Generated by immunoSEQ multiplex PCR, the TCRdb table keeps only in-frame clones and is missing some. The sample lists 130,000 or so clones, about 94% occurring once. This TCR came from a man aged 55 to 70 with colorectal cancer. The sequenced sample consisted of PBMCs. The chain links TRBV30 to TRBJ2-2; tentatively, D is TRBD2 (6 bases). The CDR3 sequence is CAWRAGPGELFF. Written as DNA, the CDR3 is TGTGCCTGGAGGGCGGGGCCCGGGGAGCTGTTTTTT.